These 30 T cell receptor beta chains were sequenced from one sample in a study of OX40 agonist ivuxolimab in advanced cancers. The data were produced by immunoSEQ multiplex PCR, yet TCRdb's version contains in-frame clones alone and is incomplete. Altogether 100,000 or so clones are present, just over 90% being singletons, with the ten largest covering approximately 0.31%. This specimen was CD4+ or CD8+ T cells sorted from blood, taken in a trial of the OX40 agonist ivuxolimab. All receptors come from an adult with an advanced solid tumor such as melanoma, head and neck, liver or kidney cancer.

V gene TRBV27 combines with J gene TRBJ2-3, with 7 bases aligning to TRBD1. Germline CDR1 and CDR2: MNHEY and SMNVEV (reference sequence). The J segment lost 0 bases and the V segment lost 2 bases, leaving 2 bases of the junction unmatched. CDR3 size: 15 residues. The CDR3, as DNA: TGTGCCAGCAGTTTACAGGGGGTCAGCACAGATACGCAGTATTTT. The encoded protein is CASSLQGVSTDTQYF.

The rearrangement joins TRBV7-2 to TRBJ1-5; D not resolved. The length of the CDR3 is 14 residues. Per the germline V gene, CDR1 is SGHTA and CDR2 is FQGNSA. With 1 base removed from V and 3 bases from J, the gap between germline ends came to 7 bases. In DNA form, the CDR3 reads TGTGCCAGCAGCTTAGAAACCTTCAATCAGCCCCAGCATTTT. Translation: CASSLETFNQPQHF.

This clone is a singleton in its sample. CDR3: CASSAGRRQETQYF. The CDR3 DNA is TGTGCCAGCAGCGCCGGACGGCGGCAAGAGACCCAGTACTTC. The gene calls are TRBV5-4 and TRBJ2-5; D ambiguous. Trimming stripped 4 bases from V and 2 bases from J, with 12 bases between. CDR1 and CDR2 from the germline V gene are SGHNT and YYREEE (reference sequence). CDR3 length: 14 amino acids.

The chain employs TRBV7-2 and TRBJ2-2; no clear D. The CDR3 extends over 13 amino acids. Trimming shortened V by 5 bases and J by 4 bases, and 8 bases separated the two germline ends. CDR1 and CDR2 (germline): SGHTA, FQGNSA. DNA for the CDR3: TGTGCCAGCAGCGTCAAAGTCACCGGGGAGCTGTTTTTT. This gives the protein CASSVKVTGELFF.

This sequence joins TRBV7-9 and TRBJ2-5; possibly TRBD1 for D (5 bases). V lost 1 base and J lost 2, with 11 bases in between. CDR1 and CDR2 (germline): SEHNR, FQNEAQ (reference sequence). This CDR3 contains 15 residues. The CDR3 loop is CASSLVQGGQETQYF. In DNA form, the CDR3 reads TGTGCCAGCAGCTTAGTCCAGGGTGGTCAAGAGACCCAGTACTTC.

CDR3 loop: CASSRTSSGSGYEQYF. The CDR3, as DNA: TGCGCCAGCAGCCGGACATCTAGCGGGAGCGGGTACGAGCAGTACTTC. This rearrangement joins TRBV4-1 to TRBJ2-5; 10 bases fit TRBD2. The J call may be incorrect, as the DNA end agrees better with TRBJ2-7. CDR3 length equals 16 residues. The germline gives CDR1 MGHRA, CDR2 YSYEKL.

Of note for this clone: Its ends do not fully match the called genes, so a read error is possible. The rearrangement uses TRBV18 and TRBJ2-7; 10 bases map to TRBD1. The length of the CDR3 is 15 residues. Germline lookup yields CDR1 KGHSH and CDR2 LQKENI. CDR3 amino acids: CASSPEDRGIHEQCF. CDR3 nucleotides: TGTGCCAGCTCACCGGAGGACAGGGGGATCCACGAGCAGTGCTTC.

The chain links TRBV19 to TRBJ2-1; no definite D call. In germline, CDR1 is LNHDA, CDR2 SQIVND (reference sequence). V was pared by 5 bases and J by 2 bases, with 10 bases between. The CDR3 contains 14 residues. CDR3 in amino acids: CASSFQYTYNEQFF. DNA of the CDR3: TGTGCCAGTAGTTTCCAATACACCTACAATGAGCAGTTCTTC.

The DNA of the CDR3 is TGTGCCTGGAGTCCGGCACCCCACTCCTACGAGCAGTACTTC. Protein sequence: CAWSPAPHSYEQYF. The chain joins TRBV30 to TRBJ2-7, with D uncertain. The V end lost 2 bases, the J end lost 0 bases, and 11 bases lay between the germline ends. Germline CDR1 GTSNPN, CDR2 SVGIG (reference sequence). CDR3 length: 14 residues.

CDR3 amino acids: CASRRMDGPYEQYF. In DNA form, the CDR3 reads TGTGCCAGCAGACGCATGGATGGGCCCTACGAGCAGTACTTC. V gene TRBV6-6 combines with J gene TRBJ2-7; D is undetermined. This CDR3 has 14 amino acids. Germline CDR1 MNHNY, CDR2 SVGAGI (reference sequence). Trimming removed 6 bases from V and 2 bases from J, with 14 bases in between.

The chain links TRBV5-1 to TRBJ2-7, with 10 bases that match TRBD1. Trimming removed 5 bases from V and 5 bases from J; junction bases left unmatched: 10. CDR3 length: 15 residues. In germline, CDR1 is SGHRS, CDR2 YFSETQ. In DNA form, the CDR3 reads TGCGCCAGCAGTTTTAGACAGGGGGCGCCCCACGAGCAGTACTTC. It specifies CASSFRQGAPHEQYF.

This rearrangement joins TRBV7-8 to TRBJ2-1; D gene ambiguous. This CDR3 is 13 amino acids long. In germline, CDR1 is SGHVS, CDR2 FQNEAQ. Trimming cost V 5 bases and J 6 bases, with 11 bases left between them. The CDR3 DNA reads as TGTGCCAGCAGCCCTATGTGGGGCAATGAGCAGTTCTTC. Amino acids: CASSPMWGNEQFF.

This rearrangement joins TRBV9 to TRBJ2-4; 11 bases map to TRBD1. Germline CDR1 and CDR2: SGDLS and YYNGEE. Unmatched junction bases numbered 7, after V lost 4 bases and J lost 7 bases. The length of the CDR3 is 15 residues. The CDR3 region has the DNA TGTGCCAGCAGCAAGGGACAGGGGGGAGTCAACATTCAGTACTTC. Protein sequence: CASSKGQGGVNIQYF.

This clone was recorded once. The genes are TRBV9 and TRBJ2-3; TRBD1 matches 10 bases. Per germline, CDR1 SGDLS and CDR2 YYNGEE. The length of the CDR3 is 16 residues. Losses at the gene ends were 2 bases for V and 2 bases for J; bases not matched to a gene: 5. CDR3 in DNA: TGTGCCAGCAGCGTTACCGGGACAGGGGTCACAGATACGCAGTATTTT. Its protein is CASSVTGTGVTDTQYF.

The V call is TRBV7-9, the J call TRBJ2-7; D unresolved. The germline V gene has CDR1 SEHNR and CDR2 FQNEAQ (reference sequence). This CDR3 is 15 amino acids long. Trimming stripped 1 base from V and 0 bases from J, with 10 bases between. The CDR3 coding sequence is TGTGCCAGCAGCTTAGGTCCTACGGGCTCCTACGAGCAGTACTTC. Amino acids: CASSLGPTGSYEQYF.

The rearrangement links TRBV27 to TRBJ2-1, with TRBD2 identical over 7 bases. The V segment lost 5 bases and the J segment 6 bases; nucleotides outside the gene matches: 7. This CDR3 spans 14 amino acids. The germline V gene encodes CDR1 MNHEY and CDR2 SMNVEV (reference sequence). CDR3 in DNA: TGTGCCAGCAGTGCCTTCGGGGGGTCCAATGAGCAGTTCTTC. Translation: CASSAFGGSNEQFF.

The CDR3 DNA is TGTGCCAGCAGGCCACTAGCGGGGAACACCGGGGAGCTGTTTTTT. Encoded protein: CASRPLAGNTGELFF. The chain joins TRBV27 to TRBJ2-2; 9 nucleotides match TRBD2. The CDR3 length is 15 residues. V lost 6 bases, J lost 1 base, and 3 bases stayed unmatched. The germline gives CDR1 MNHEY, CDR2 SMNVEV (reference sequence).

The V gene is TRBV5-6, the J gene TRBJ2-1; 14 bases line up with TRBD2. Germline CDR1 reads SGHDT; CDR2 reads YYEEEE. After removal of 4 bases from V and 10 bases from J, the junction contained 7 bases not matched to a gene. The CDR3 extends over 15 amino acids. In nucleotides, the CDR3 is TGTGCCAGCAGCCTAGGACTAGCGGGAGGTCAAGAGCAGTTCTTC. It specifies CASSLGLAGGQEQFF.

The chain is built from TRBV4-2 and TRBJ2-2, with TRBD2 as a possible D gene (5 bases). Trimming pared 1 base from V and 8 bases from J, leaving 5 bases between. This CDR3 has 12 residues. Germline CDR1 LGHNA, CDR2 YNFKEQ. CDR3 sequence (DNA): TGTGCCAGCAGCCAAGCGGGGGGGGAGCTGTTTTTT. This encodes CASSQAGGELFF.

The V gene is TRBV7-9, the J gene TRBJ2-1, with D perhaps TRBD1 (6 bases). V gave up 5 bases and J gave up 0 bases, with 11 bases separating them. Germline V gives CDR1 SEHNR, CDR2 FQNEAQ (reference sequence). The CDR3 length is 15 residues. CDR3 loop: CASSPQGSSYNEQFF. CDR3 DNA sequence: TGTGCCAGCAGCCCCCAGGGGAGCTCCTACAATGAGCAGTTCTTC. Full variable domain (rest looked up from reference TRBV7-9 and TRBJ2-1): DTGVSQNPRHKITKRGQNVTFRCDPISEHNRLYWYRQTLGQGPEFLTYFQNEAQLEKSRLLSDRFSAERPKGSFSTLEIQRTEQGDSAMYLCASSPQGSSYNEQFFGPGTRLTVL.

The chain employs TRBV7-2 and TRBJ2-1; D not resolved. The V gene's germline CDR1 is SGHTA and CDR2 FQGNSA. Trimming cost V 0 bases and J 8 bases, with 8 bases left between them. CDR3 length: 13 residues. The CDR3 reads CASSLALQYEQFF. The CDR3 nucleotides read TGTGCCAGCAGCTTAGCACTACAATATGAGCAGTTCTTC. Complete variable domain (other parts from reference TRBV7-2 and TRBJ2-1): GAGVSQSPSNKVTEKGKDVELRCDPISGHTALYWYRQSLGQGLEFLIYFQGNSAPDKSGLPSDRFSAERTGGSVSTLTIQRTQQEDSAVYLCASSLALQYEQFFGPGTRLTVL.

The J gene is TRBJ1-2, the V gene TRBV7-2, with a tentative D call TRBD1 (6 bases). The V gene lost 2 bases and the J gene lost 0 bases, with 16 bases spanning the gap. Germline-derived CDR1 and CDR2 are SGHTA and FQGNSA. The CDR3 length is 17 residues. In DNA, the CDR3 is TGTGCCAGCAGCTTACAAGCGAGGGGGGTATCTAACTATGGCTACACCTTC. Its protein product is CASSLQARGVSNYGYTF.

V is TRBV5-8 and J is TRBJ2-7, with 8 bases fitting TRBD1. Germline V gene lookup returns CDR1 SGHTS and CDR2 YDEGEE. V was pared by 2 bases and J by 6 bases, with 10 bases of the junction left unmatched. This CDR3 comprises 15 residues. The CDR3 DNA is TGTGCCAGCAGCTTAGGGACAGGCGAGGCTTTCGAGCAGTACTTC. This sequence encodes CASSLGTGEAFEQYF.

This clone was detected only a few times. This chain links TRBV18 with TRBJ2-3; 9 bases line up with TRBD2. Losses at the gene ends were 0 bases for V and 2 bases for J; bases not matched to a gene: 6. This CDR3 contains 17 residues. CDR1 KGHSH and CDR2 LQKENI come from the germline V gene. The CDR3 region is CASSPPRLAEHTDTQYF. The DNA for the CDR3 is TGTGCCAGCTCACCACCAAGACTAGCGGAACACACAGATACGCAGTATTTT. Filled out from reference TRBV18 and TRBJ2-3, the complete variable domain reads NAGVMQNPRHLVRRRGQEARLRCSPMKGHSHVYWYRQLPEEGLKFMVYLQKENIIDESGMPKERFSAEFPKEGPSILRIQQVVRGDSAAYFCASSPPRLAEHTDTQYFGPGTRLTVL.

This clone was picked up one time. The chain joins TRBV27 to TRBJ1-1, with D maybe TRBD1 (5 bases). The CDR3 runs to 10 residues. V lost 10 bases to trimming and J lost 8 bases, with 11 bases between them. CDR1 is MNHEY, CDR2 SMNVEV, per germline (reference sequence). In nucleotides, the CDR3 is TGTGCCACCCCCCGGGGGGAAGCTTTCTTT. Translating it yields CATPRGEAFF.

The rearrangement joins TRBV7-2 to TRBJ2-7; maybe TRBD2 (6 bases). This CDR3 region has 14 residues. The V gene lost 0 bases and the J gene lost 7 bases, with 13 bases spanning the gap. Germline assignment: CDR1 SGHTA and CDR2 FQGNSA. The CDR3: CASSLALRGREQYF. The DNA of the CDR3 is TGTGCCAGCAGCTTAGCCCTGCGGGGTAGGGAGCAGTACTTC.

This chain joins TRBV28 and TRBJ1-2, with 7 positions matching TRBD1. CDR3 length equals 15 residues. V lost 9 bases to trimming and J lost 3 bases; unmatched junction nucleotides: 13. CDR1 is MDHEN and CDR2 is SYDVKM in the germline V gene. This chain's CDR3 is CASDSKGQWYYGYTF. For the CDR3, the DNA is TGTGCCAGTGACTCAAAGGGACAGTGGTACTATGGCTACACCTTC.

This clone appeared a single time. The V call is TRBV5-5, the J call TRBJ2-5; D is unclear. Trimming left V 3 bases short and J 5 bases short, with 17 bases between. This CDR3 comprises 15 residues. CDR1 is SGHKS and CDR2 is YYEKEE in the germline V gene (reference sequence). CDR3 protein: CASSSPRAPQETQYF. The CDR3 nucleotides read TGTGCCAGCAGCTCCCCAAGGGCCCCTCAGGAGACCCAGTACTTC.

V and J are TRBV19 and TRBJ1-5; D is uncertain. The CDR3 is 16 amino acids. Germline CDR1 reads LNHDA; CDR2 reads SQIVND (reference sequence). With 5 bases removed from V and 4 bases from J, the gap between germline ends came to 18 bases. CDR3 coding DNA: TGTGCCAGTAGTCCCGAAGGTGGGGTTAGGAATCAGCCCCAGCATTTT. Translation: CASSPEGGVRNQPQHF. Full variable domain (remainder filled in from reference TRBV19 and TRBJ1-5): DGGITQSPKYLFRKEGQNVTLSCEQNLNHDAMYWYRQDPGQGLRLIYYSQIVNDFQKGDIAEGYSVSREKKESFPLTVTSAQKNPTAFYLCASSPEGGVRNQPQHFGDGTRLSIL.

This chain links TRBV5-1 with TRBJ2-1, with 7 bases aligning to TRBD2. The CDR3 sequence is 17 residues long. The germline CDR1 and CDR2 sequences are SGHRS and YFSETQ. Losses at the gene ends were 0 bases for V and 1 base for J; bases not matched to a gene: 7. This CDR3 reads CASSLVSAGRSYNEQFF. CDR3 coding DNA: TGCGCCAGCAGCTTGGTATCAGCGGGACGGTCCTACAATGAGCAGTTCTTC.